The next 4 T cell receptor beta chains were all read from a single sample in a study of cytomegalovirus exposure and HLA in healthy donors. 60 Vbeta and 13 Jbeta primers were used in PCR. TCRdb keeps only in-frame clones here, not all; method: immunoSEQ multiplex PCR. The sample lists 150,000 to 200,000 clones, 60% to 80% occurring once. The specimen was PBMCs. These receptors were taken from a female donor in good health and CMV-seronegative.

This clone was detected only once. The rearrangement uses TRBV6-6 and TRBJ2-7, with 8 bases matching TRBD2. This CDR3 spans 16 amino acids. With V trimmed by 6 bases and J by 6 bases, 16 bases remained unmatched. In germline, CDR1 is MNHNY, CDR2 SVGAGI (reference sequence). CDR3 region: CASRRTRAGELSEQYF. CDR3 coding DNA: TGTGCCAGCAGACGCACAAGAGCGGGGGAGTTGAGCGAGCAGTACTTC.

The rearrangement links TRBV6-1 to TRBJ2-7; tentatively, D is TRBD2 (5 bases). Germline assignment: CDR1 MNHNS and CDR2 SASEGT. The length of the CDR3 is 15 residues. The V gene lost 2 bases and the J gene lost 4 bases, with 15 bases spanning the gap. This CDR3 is CASSERRTGIYEQYF. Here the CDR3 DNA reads TGTGCCAGCAGTGAAAGGAGGACGGGTATATACGAGCAGTACTTC.

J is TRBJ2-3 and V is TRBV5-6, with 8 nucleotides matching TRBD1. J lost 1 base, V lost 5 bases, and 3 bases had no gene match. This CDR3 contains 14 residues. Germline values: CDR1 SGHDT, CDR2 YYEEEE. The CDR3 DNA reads TGTGCCAGCAGAGGACAGGGTGGCACAGATACGCAGTATTTT. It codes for CASRGQGGTDTQYF. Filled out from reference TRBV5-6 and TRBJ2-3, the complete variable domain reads DAGVTQSPTHLIKTRGQQVTLRCSPKSGHDTVSWYQQALGQGPQFIFQYYEEEERQRGNFPDRFSGHQFPNYSSELNVNALLLGDSALYLCASRGQGGTDTQYFGPGTRLTVL.

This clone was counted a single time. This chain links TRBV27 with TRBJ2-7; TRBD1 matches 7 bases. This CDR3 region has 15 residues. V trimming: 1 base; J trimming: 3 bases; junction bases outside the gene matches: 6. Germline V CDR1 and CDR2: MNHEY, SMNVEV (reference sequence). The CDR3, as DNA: TGTGCCAGCAGTTTATTAGTACAGGGGATCTACGAGCAGTACTTC. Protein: CASSLLVQGIYEQYF.